Each of the 27 T cell receptor beta chains below was sequenced from the same sample in a study of T-cell memory formation after mild COVID-19. TCRdb re-derived calls from the 5' RACE reads in MiXCR, one entry per CDR3 protein. Of fewer than 150,000 distinct CDR3 sequences in the sample, over 15% were seen once. The sequencing sample was made of PBMCs or a T cell subset sorted from them (not recorded which). Source of these receptors: a man younger than 35 who had mild COVID-19 (a few samples of this study predate the infection). Cell type and time point are not known.

The rearrangement links TRBV5-1 to TRBJ2-1; 7 bases are a match to TRBD2. V shed 2 bases, J shed 5 bases, and the junction held 1 base outside the gene matches. The germline V gene encodes CDR1 SGHRS and CDR2 YFSETQ. The CDR3 covers 13 residues. CDR3 sequence: CASSLAGNNEQFF. DNA for the CDR3: TGCGCCAGCAGCTTAGCGGGGAACAATGAGCAGTTCTTC.

The rearrangement uses TRBV5-1 and TRBJ2-7; maybe TRBD1 (6 bases). Germline CDR1 SGHRS, CDR2 YFSETQ. The V end lost 0 bases, the J end lost 1 base, and 11 bases lay between the germline ends. The CDR3 is made up of 15 amino acids. This CDR3 reads CASSLGTAASYEQYV. CDR3 coding DNA: TGCGCCAGCAGCTTGGGGACAGCGGCTTCCTACGAGCAGTACGTC.

This clonotype was recorded at least ten times. The chain joins TRBV25-1 to TRBJ2-5, with D perhaps being TRBD1 or TRBD2 (6 bases each). CDR1 MGHDK and CDR2 SYGVNS come from the germline V gene. Trimming cost V 1 base and J 6 bases, with 9 bases left between them. CDR3 length: 13 amino acids. DNA of the CDR3: TGTGCCAGCAGTGAATGGGGGGCGCAGACCCAGTACTTC. It encodes CASSEWGAQTQYF.

The chain couples TRBV7-3 to TRBJ2-3; no reliable D call. Germline loops: CDR1 SGHTA, CDR2 FQGTGA. Deletions cut 2 bases from V and 4 bases from J, with 7 bases between. The CDR3 extends over 13 amino acids. CDR3 in amino acids: CASSLGEADTQYF. Written as DNA, the CDR3 is TGTGCCAGCAGCTTAGGAGAGGCAGATACGCAGTATTTT.

This clonotype was detected a few times. The chain recombines TRBV3-1 with TRBJ1-4; D uncertain. The CDR3 is 13 amino acids. Germline CDR1 reads LGHDT; CDR2 reads YNNKEL (reference sequence). V gave up 3 bases and J gave up 7 bases, with 9 bases separating them. The CDR3 protein is CASSHLSGEKLFF. The DNA for the CDR3 is TGTGCCAGCAGCCACTTATCGGGTGAAAAACTGTTTTTT.

This clonotype was recorded many times. The chain employs TRBV7-9 and TRBJ2-1; D may correspond to TRBD1 or TRBD2 (6 bases each). CDR3 length equals 14 residues. With 6 bases removed from V and 7 bases from J, the gap between germline ends came to 16 bases. The V gene's germline CDR1 is SEHNR and CDR2 FQNEAQ (reference sequence). The CDR3 loop is CASSITGAGNEQFF. The DNA for the CDR3 is TGTGCCAGCAGTATAACGGGGGCAGGGAATGAGCAGTTCTTC.

The rearrangement joins TRBV5-1 to TRBJ1-2; D gene unclear. This CDR3 has 13 residues. V was trimmed by 5 bases and J by 6 bases, leaving 14 bases between them. Germline V gives CDR1 SGHRS, CDR2 YFSETQ. In DNA, the CDR3 is TGCGCCAGCAGAGATGGGGAAGGGAATGGCTACACCTTC. This encodes CASRDGEGNGYTF. The whole variable domain, filled in from reference TRBV5-1 and TRBJ1-2, reads KAGVTQTPRYLIKTRGQQVTLSCSPISGHRSVSWYQQTPGQGLQFLFEYFSETQRNKGNFPGRFSGRQFSNSRSEMNVSTLELGDSALYLCASRDGEGNGYTFGSGTRLTVV.

In this sample, this clonotype turned up a few times. The chain combines TRBV20-1 with TRBJ1-2, with D possibly being TRBD1 (6 bases). Germline V lookup: CDR1 DFQATT, CDR2 SNEGSKA (reference sequence). The CDR3 runs 15 residues. V lost 0 bases and J lost 3, with 14 bases in between. CDR3 residues: CSARDRPGQDYGYTF. The CDR3 bases are TGCAGTGCTAGAGATAGACCGGGACAAGACTATGGCTACACCTTC.

This clonotype has a handful of counts. The chain joins TRBV4-3 to TRBJ2-4; unclear D gene. The CDR3 extends over 13 amino acids. Trimming pared 4 bases from V and 1 base from J, leaving 5 bases between. The V gene's germline CDR1 is LGHNA and CDR2 YSLEER. The CDR3 coding sequence is TGCGCCAGCAGCCGAAGGGCCAAAAACATTCAGTACTTC. This gives the protein CASSRRAKNIQYF.

This clonotype is categorized as medium-sized. CDR3 bases: TGCGCCAGCCCCCCCCGGGGCCCAGATACGCAGTATTTT. Its translation is CASPPRGPDTQYF. This chain connects TRBV5-1 to TRBJ2-3; D may be TRBD1 or TRBD2 (5 bases each). CDR3 length: 13 amino acids. The ends were cut back, 7 bases at V and 4 bases at J, with 13 bases in the middle. Germline V gene sequence: CDR1 SGHRS, CDR2 YFSETQ.

This clonotype turned up a few times. The genes are TRBV27 and TRBJ2-2; D call uncertain. The CDR3 totals 16 residues. Per the germline V gene, CDR1 is MNHEY and CDR2 is SMNVEV (reference sequence). Deletions cut 8 bases from V and 0 bases from J, with 16 bases between. CDR3 protein: CASSPSRRANTGELFF. DNA for the CDR3: TGTGCCAGCTCTCCCAGTCGAAGGGCGAACACCGGGGAGCTGTTTTTT.

This clonotype was observed a few times. The chain joins TRBV6-5 to TRBJ1-2, with 7 positions matching TRBD1. Trimming cost V 3 bases and J 7 bases; bases outside gene matches: 11. Germline CDR1 reads MNHEY; CDR2 reads SVGAGI. The CDR3 runs 15 residues. CDR3 DNA sequence: TGTGCCAGCAGTTATGGCCAAAACAGGGGCGGTGGCTACACCTTC. It codes for CASSYGQNRGGGYTF.

The chain is built from TRBV6-2 or TRBV6-3 and TRBJ2-5, with no clear D. V gave up 4 bases and J gave up 4 bases, with 10 bases separating them. Germline assignment: CDR1 MNHEY and CDR2 SVGEGT. CDR3 length: 13 residues. CDR3: CASSLIGRETQYF. Here the CDR3 DNA reads TGTGCCAGCAGTTTAATCGGTCGAGAGACCCAGTACTTC.

The chain is built from TRBV12-3 or TRBV12-4 and TRBJ1-5; no definite D call. V was trimmed by 6 bases and J by 0 bases, leaving 12 bases between them. CDR3 size: 15 residues. The CDR3 reads CASSPWVSSNQPQHF. CDR3 in DNA: TGTGCCAGCAGCCCCTGGGTAAGTAGCAATCAGCCCCAGCATTTT.

This clonotype was found a few times. V gene TRBV7-9 combines with J gene TRBJ1-6; D is perhaps TRBD1 (6 bases). V was pared by 2 bases and J by 8 bases, with 13 bases between. Germline V gene sequence: CDR1 SEHNR, CDR2 FQNEAQ (reference sequence). This CDR3 is 15 amino acids long. The DNA of the CDR3 is TGTGCCAGCAGCTTATGGAACAGGGCGGATTCACCCCTCCACTTT. This gives the protein CASSLWNRADSPLHF.

This clonotype has a handful of counts. The rearrangement links TRBV30 to TRBJ1-5; D is perhaps TRBD1 (5 bases). Looked up from germline, CDR1 is GTSNPN and CDR2 is SVGIG (reference sequence). The V end lost 3 bases, the J end lost 5 bases, and 11 bases lay between the germline ends. This CDR3 is built from 13 residues. The DNA of the CDR3 is TGTGCCTGGAGAAGGGGCCCGGATCAGCCCCAGCATTTT. Amino acids: CAWRRGPDQPQHF.

This clonotype was observed a handful of times. The gene calls are TRBV5-1 and TRBJ1-2; D is uncertain. The CDR3 covers 13 residues. Germline V gives CDR1 SGHRS, CDR2 YFSETQ. V was trimmed by 3 bases and J by 6 bases, leaving 12 bases between them. CDR3 bases: TGCGCCAGCAGCTCTGATCTAACTAATGGCTACACCTTC. Residues: CASSSDLTNGYTF.

The V call is TRBV4-2, the J call TRBJ2-3; D uncertain. V lost 0 bases and J 4 bases, leaving 8 bases between the germline ends. From germline, CDR1 is LGHNA and CDR2 YNFKEQ. This CDR3 is 14 amino acids long. The DNA for the CDR3 is TGTGCCAGCAGCCAAGATATTGAACCAGATACGCAGTATTTT. It codes for CASSQDIEPDTQYF.

The chain combines TRBV3-1 with TRBJ2-3, with D possibly being TRBD2 (7 bases). CDR1 is LGHDT and CDR2 is YNNKEL in the germline V gene (reference sequence). The CDR3 spans 15 residues. Trimming took 2 bases from V and 4 from J, leaving 13 bases between them. The CDR3 here is CASSQRGGPADTQYF. Here the CDR3 DNA reads TGTGCCAGCAGCCAAAGGGGGGGCCCGGCAGATACGCAGTATTTT.

The chain is built from TRBV2 and TRBJ1-5; D unclear. CDR1 and CDR2 from the germline V gene are SNHLY and FYNNEI. V gave up 3 bases and J gave up 2 bases, with 8 bases separating them. The length of the CDR3 is 14 residues. As DNA, the CDR3 is TGTGCCAGCAGTGATAAAGAAGGCAATCAGCCCCAGCATTTT. Its translation is CASSDKEGNQPQHF.

The V gene is TRBV27, the J gene TRBJ1-4, with D possibly matching TRBD1 (5 bases). Germline CDR1 reads MNHEY; CDR2 reads SMNVEV (reference sequence). V was cut by 8 bases and J by 7 bases, with 20 bases left in between. The CDR3 is made up of 15 amino acids. The CDR3 DNA reads TGTGCCAGCGGCCGTGGGGCGTGGGCCGGTGAAAAACTGTTTTTT. It specifies CASGRGAWAGEKLFF.

V gene TRBV10-3 combines with J gene TRBJ2-1; 13 bases align to TRBD2. Trimming took 10 bases from V and 6 from J; bases not matched to a gene: 6. Per germline, CDR1 ENHRY and CDR2 SYGVKD. The CDR3 is made up of 14 amino acids. The CDR3 coding sequence is TGTGCCACACGACTAGCGGGGGGTCCCAATGAGCAGTTCTTC. Amino acids: CATRLAGGPNEQFF.

In its sample, this clonotype was seen a few times. The chain recombines TRBV4-3 with TRBJ2-2; D is unclear. This CDR3 region has 16 residues. The germline V gene encodes CDR1 LGHNA and CDR2 YSLEER. Trimming removed 0 bases at V and 4 bases at J, with 12 bases between. The CDR3, as DNA: TGCGCCAGCAGCCAAGATCTCAAAGGAAGCACCGGGGAGCTGTTTTTT. As protein: CASSQDLKGSTGELFF.

The rearrangement uses TRBV3-1 and TRBJ1-5; tentatively, D is TRBD1 (5 bases). Looked up from germline, CDR1 is LGHDT and CDR2 is YNNKEL (reference sequence). V lost 5 bases and J lost 2, with 13 bases in between. This CDR3 has 15 amino acids. CDR3 in DNA: TGTGCCAGCAGCGGGACCTGGGGAGGCAATCAGCCCCAGCATTTT. Its translation: CASSGTWGGNQPQHF.

Here the CDR3 DNA reads TGTGCCAGCAGTAAGGACTCGCGGGGAAGCACAGATACGCAGTATTTT. This codes for CASSKDSRGSTDTQYF. The V gene is TRBV2, the J gene TRBJ2-3, with D possibly being TRBD2 (6 bases). The CDR3 has 16 residues. Germline V gives CDR1 SNHLY, CDR2 FYNNEI. The V end lost 5 bases, the J end lost 0 bases, and 15 bases lay between the germline ends.

This clonotype was found a few times. CDR3: CASSFTTGRGLETQYF. CDR3 sequence (DNA): TGTGCCAGCAGTTTTACCACTGGGAGAGGGTTGGAGACCCAGTACTTC. V usage is TRBV6-2 or TRBV6-3 and J usage is TRBJ2-5; a weak D match, TRBD2 (5 bases). The V gene lost 4 bases and the J gene lost 5 bases, with 20 bases spanning the gap. There are 16 residues in the CDR3. Germline V gene lookup returns CDR1 MNHEY and CDR2 SVGEGT.

The rearrangement uses TRBV5-1 and TRBJ2-5; D not resolved. V was cut by 4 bases and J by 2 bases, with 12 bases left in between. The CDR3 has 14 amino acids. CDR1 SGHRS and CDR2 YFSETQ come from the germline V gene. The CDR3 protein is CASSPMDTQETQYF. In nucleotides, the CDR3 is TGCGCCAGCAGCCCAATGGATACTCAAGAGACCCAGTACTTC.